A single sample is the source of the 30 T cell receptor beta chains below, sequenced in a study of shared clonotypes between healthy human individuals. Method: immunoSEQ multiplex PCR; TCRdb's copy keeps in-frame clones and lacks some. The sample has fewer than 600,000 clones, roughly four fifths seen once. Sequenced input: PBMCs. These receptors all stem from a woman aged 40 to 49 in good health. Some clones in this sample may be carry-over from other donors' samples.

The sample holds one count of this clone. The V gene is TRBV19, the J gene TRBJ2-1; 12 bases line up with TRBD1. This CDR3 is built from 15 residues. With 5 bases clipped from V and 7 bases from J, the junction kept 6 bases outside the gene matches. Germline-derived CDR1 and CDR2 are LNHDA and SQIVND (reference sequence). The CDR3 DNA sequence: TGTGCCAGTAGTCCCGGGACAGGGGGCTGGAATGAGCAGTTCTTC. Amino acids: CASSPGTGGWNEQFF. Looking up the rest from reference TRBV19 and TRBJ2-1 gives the full variable domain: DGGITQSPKYLFRKEGQNVTLSCEQNLNHDAMYWYRQDPGQGLRLIYYSQIVNDFQKGDIAEGYSVSREKKESFPLTVTSAQKNPTAFYLCASSPGTGGWNEQFFGPGTRLTVL.

Concerning this clone itself: Only one base separates this from a far larger clonotype, so it likely reflects a read error. The chain employs TRBV7-2 and TRBJ2-7; weak D call: TRBD2 (5 bases). Trimming pared 5 bases from V and 5 bases from J, leaving 13 bases between. The V gene's germline CDR1 is SGHTA and CDR2 FQGNSA. The CDR3 consists of 13 residues. The DNA for the CDR3 is TGTGCCAGCAGCCTCGGGGAATCCCACGAGCAGTACTTC. Translating it yields CASSLGESHEQYF.

The chain has TRBV9 and TRBJ2-5; TRBD1 or TRBD2 may be the D gene (5 bases each). CDR1 is SGDLS, CDR2 YYNGEE, per germline. V was pared by 1 base and J by 3 bases, with 13 bases between. This CDR3 has 15 amino acids. CDR3 sequence reads: CASSVWGRTEETQYF. Here the CDR3 DNA reads TGTGCCAGCAGCGTATGGGGACGAACCGAAGAGACCCAGTACTTC.

The chain recombines TRBV28 with TRBJ1-5, with 9 nucleotides matching TRBD1. The CDR3 is 15 amino acids. Germline V CDR1 and CDR2: MDHEN, SYDVKM. The junction had 5 bases not matched to a gene; V was cut back by 5 bases and J by 3 bases. The CDR3 region has the DNA TGTGCCAGCAGTAGGTGGACAGGGGTCAATCAGCCCCAGCATTTT. It is translated as CASSRWTGVNQPQHF.

The V call is TRBV4-3, the J call TRBJ1-2; D uncertain. V shed 1 base and J shed 3 bases, with 12 bases lying between them. The CDR3 contains 15 residues. Germline assignment: CDR1 LGHNA and CDR2 YSLEER. CDR3 sequence: CASSQGSAADYGYTF. For the CDR3, the DNA is TGCGCCAGCAGCCAAGGGTCTGCGGCCGACTATGGCTACACCTTC.

The gene calls are TRBV5-1 and TRBJ2-5; D is unresolved. The CDR3 is 14 residues long. Trimming took 5 bases from V and 2 from J, leaving 13 bases between them. CDR1 and CDR2 from the germline V gene are SGHRS and YFSETQ. The DNA of the CDR3 is TGCGCCAGCAGTCCCCATCGTCGACAAGAGACCCAGTACTTC. Translated: CASSPHRRQETQYF.

In this sample, this clone turned up once. The rearrangement uses TRBV4-2 and TRBJ2-3, with D possibly being TRBD2 (7 bases). Germline V CDR1 and CDR2: LGHNA, YNFKEQ. Trimming pared 0 bases from V and 5 bases from J, leaving 18 bases between. This CDR3 region has 17 residues. This CDR3 is CASSQDPTGGGGDTQYF. CDR3 DNA sequence: TGTGCCAGCAGCCAAGATCCTACGGGAGGAGGGGGAGATACGCAGTATTTT.

A word on this clone: This probably arose from a read error, given a far larger clone one base away. The chain has TRBV30 and TRBJ1-1; D is unresolved. CDR1 is GTSNPN and CDR2 is SVGIG in the germline V gene (reference sequence). V lost 0 bases and J lost 3, with 8 bases in between. The length of the CDR3 is 13 residues. This CDR3 reads CAWSVAEDTEAFF. CDR3 in DNA: TGTGCCTGGAGTGTAGCAGAGGACACTGAAGCTTTCTTT. The whole variable domain, filled in from reference TRBV30 and TRBJ1-1, reads SQTIHQWPATLVQPVGSPLSLECTVEGTSNPNLYWYRQAAGRGLQLLFYSVGIGQISSEVPQNLSASRPQDRQFILSSKKLLLSDSGFYLCAWSVAEDTEAFFGQGTRLTVV.

In this sample, this clone turned up a few times. This rearrangement joins TRBV7-8 to TRBJ2-7; D gene uncertain. The ends were cut back, 5 bases at V and 2 bases at J, with 13 bases in the middle. This CDR3 region has 14 residues. Germline-derived CDR1 and CDR2 are SGHVS and FQNEAQ. The CDR3 nucleotides are TGTGCCAGCAGCGCCCATGGCGGTCCCTACGAGCAGTACTTC. It translates to CASSAHGGPYEQYF.

Points on this clone: A single base is all that separates this from a far larger clone, so a read error is likely. The rearrangement uses TRBV30 and TRBJ2-1, with D perhaps matching TRBD1 or TRBD2 (6 bases each). The CDR3 sequence is 14 residues long. Per the germline V gene, CDR1 is GTSNPN and CDR2 is SVGIG (reference sequence). CDR3 nucleotide sequence: TGTGCCTGGAGCGCCTCCTGGGGGGACAATGGGCAGTTCTTC. Translating gives CAWSASWGDNGQFF.

This chain connects TRBV5-5 to TRBJ2-2; the match to TRBD2 covers 12 bases. This CDR3 region has 15 residues. Germline V gene sequence: CDR1 SGHKS, CDR2 YYEKEE (reference sequence). Trimming at V came to 3 bases and at J to 7 bases, leaving 4 bases not matched to a gene. The CDR3 loop reads CASSSTSGRGGELFF. The DNA of the CDR3 is TGTGCCAGCAGCTCGACTAGCGGGAGAGGCGGGGAGCTGTTTTTT.

V gene TRBV6-5 combines with J gene TRBJ2-3; D is possibly TRBD1 (6 bases). Germline assignment: CDR1 MNHEY and CDR2 SVGAGI. The CDR3 is 16 amino acids. Trimming removed 2 bases from V and 4 bases from J, with 16 bases in between. CDR3 residues: CASSYARGGKSDTQYF. The DNA of the CDR3 is TGTGCCAGCAGTTACGCCCGTGGGGGCAAGTCAGATACGCAGTATTTT.

Points on this clone: Other DNA sequences in the same sample also yield this CDR3. The chain links TRBV10-3 to TRBJ2-5, with unresolved D. V shed 3 bases and J shed 5 bases, with 4 bases lying between them. Germline CDR1 and CDR2: ENHRY and SYGVKD. The CDR3 extends over 11 amino acids. The CDR3 DNA reads as TGTGCCATCAGTGACGGCGAGACCCAGTACTTC. Translating it yields CAISDGETQYF.

Worth noting for this clone: With only one base between it and a far larger clone, this is likely a read error. This same CDR3 is encoded by further DNA sequences in the sample. The chain is built from TRBV18 and TRBJ2-7; 11 bases are a match to TRBD2. From germline, CDR1 is KGHSH and CDR2 LQKENI. The CDR3 is made up of 15 amino acids. DNA of the CDR3: TGTGCTAGCTCTCCGACTAGCGGGGCCTCCTACGAGCAGTACTTC. Protein sequence: CASSPTSGASYEQYF.

This chain connects TRBV7-9 to TRBJ1-2; TRBD1 might be the D (5 bases). The CDR3 length is 13 residues. Germline values: CDR1 SEHNR, CDR2 FQNEAQ (reference sequence). Between the trimmed V and J ends, which lost 2 bases and 6 bases, there was a span of 10 bases. This CDR3 reads CASSLRDANGYTF. Here the CDR3 DNA reads TGTGCCAGCAGCTTAAGGGACGCGAATGGCTACACCTTC.

V gene TRBV18 combines with J gene TRBJ2-5; 9 positions agree with TRBD1. This CDR3 is 16 amino acids long. J was trimmed by 5 bases and V by 2 bases; bases with no gene match: 9. Germline assignment: CDR1 KGHSH and CDR2 LQKENI. The CDR3 loop is CASSPKQPGQGETQYF. The CDR3 nucleotides read TGTGCCAGCTCACCAAAACAACCGGGACAGGGCGAGACCCAGTACTTC.

V usage is TRBV27 and J usage is TRBJ2-1; D might be TRBD2 (6 bases). The CDR3 extends over 14 amino acids. The V gene lost 5 bases and the J gene lost 0 bases, with 8 bases spanning the gap. Germline CDR1 and CDR2: MNHEY and SMNVEV (reference sequence). CDR3 residues: CASSPSASYNEQFF. The DNA for the CDR3 is TGTGCCAGCAGTCCTAGCGCCTCCTACAATGAGCAGTTCTTC.

At least ten counts were recorded for this clone. V and J are TRBV7-2 and TRBJ1-4; 7 bases are shared with TRBD1. From germline, CDR1 is SGHTA and CDR2 FQGNSA. This CDR3 contains 15 residues. Germline trimming cut 2 bases from V and 5 bases from J; bases unmatched to any gene: 5. This CDR3 is CASSLPTGQNEKLFF. The CDR3 nucleotides read TGTGCCAGCAGCTTACCAACGGGACAGAATGAAAAACTGTTTTTT.

This clone was observed a handful of times. The J gene is TRBJ2-5, the V gene TRBV5-4; D is perhaps TRBD1 or TRBD2 (6 bases each). CDR3 length: 13 residues. V was cut by 4 bases and J by 4 bases, with 11 bases left in between. Germline V lookup: CDR1 SGHNT, CDR2 YYREEE (reference sequence). The CDR3 reads CASSPPGAETQYF. In DNA form, the CDR3 reads TGTGCCAGCAGCCCCCCGGGGGCAGAGACCCAGTACTTC.

A remark on this clone: A far more abundant clone sits one base away, making this likely a read error. Other DNA sequences of this sample code for an identical CDR3. The gene calls are TRBV4-2 and TRBJ2-2; 8 positions match TRBD2. The CDR3 totals 16 residues. Germline CDR1 LGHNA, CDR2 YNFKEQ. CDR3: CASSRSGREDTGELFF. CDR3 in DNA: TGTGCTAGCAGCCGCAGCGGGAGAGAGGACACCGGGGAGCTGTTTTTT.

On this clone: The sample has other DNA sequences that encode this CDR3 too. V is TRBV6-5 and J is TRBJ1-4; perhaps TRBD1 as D (5 bases). Trimming stripped 0 bases from V and 3 bases from J, with 5 bases between. The CDR3 consists of 14 residues. Germline V gene data show CDR1 as MNHEY and CDR2 as SVGAGI. The DNA for the CDR3 is TGTGCCAGCAGTTACTCGGGGGCTAATGAAAAACTGTTTTTT. Protein sequence: CASSYSGANEKLFF.

The CDR3 loop is CASSPRQGTEAFF. The CDR3 DNA is TGTGCCAGCAGCCCCAGACAGGGGACTGAAGCTTTCTTT. The J gene is TRBJ1-1, the V gene TRBV7-9, with TRBD1 identical over 8 bases. Germline V lookup: CDR1 SEHNR, CDR2 FQNEAQ (reference sequence). The CDR3 covers 13 residues. V was clipped by 5 bases and J by 5 bases; unmatched bases: 4.

This chain connects TRBV4-2 to TRBJ1-1; maybe TRBD1 (6 bases). CDR1 is LGHNA and CDR2 is YNFKEQ in the germline V gene. Trimming shortened V by 5 bases and J by 0 bases, and 16 bases separated the two germline ends. The CDR3 runs 16 residues. The CDR3 spells CASSLVGGWVNTEAFF. The CDR3 DNA reads TGTGCCAGCAGCTTGGTAGGGGGTTGGGTGAACACTGAAGCTTTCTTT.

Concerning this clone itself: A far larger clone differs by one base, so this is likely a read error. Without the conserved terminal phenylalanine or tryptophan, this CDR3 likely stems from a read error. This chain links TRBV7-9 with TRBJ1-2; the match to TRBD1 covers 8 bases. CDR3 size: 15 residues. V was clipped by 5 bases and J by 3 bases; unmatched bases: 8. Germline loops: CDR1 SEHNR, CDR2 FQNEAQ (reference sequence). CDR3 sequence reads: CASSASGQGYYGYTY. The CDR3 coding sequence is TGTGCCAGCAGCGCCAGCGGACAGGGCTACTATGGCTACACCTAC.

The chain employs TRBV6-5 and TRBJ1-1, with 7 bases aligning to TRBD1. J gave up 1 base and V 5 bases, and 4 bases lay outside the gene matches. Germline CDR1 MNHEY, CDR2 SVGAGI. This CDR3 has 14 amino acids. The DNA for the CDR3 is TGTGCCAGCAGTGGCCGGACAGGGAACACTGAAGCTTTCTTT. Translated, it gives CASSGRTGNTEAFF.

The chain employs TRBV5-1 and TRBJ2-7; 11 positions agree with TRBD2. Germline lookup yields CDR1 SGHRS and CDR2 YFSETQ. After removal of 0 bases from V and 7 bases from J, the junction contained 6 bases not matched to a gene. This CDR3 spans 15 amino acids. For the CDR3, the DNA is TGCGCCAGCAGCTTGGCGCTAGCGGGAGGCAGGGAGCAGTACTTC. Translated: CASSLALAGGREQYF.

The chain carries TRBV5-1 and TRBJ1-5, with D tentatively TRBD1 (5 bases). CDR3 length equals 13 residues. V was cut by 3 bases and J by 6 bases, with 10 bases left in between. Germline CDR1 SGHRS, CDR2 YFSETQ. The CDR3 region has the DNA TGCGCCAGCAGCTCTGGGGACGGTCAGCCCCAGCATTTT. This translates into CASSSGDGQPQHF.

This rearrangement joins TRBV5-4 to TRBJ2-1; TRBD2 matches at 7 bases. The junction had 5 bases not matched to a gene; V was cut back by 0 bases and J by 5 bases. This CDR3 comprises 15 residues. The germline V gene encodes CDR1 SGHNT and CDR2 YYREEE (reference sequence). The CDR3 DNA reads TGTGCCAGCAGCTTGGCGGTGGGGAGGGACAATGAGCAGTTCTTC. This codes for CASSLAVGRDNEQFF.

Written as DNA, the CDR3 is TGTGCCAGCTCACCACAGTTGGGAGGGGGCTCCTACGAGCAGTACTTC. Translation gives CASSPQLGGGSYEQYF. V and J are TRBV18 and TRBJ2-7, with a weak D call TRBD2 (7 bases). The CDR3 has 16 amino acids. Trimming removed 1 base at V and 0 bases at J, with 13 bases between. CDR1 is KGHSH and CDR2 is LQKENI in the germline V gene. The entire variable domain, with the rest obtained from reference TRBV18 and TRBJ2-7, is as follows: NAGVMQNPRHLVRRRGQEARLRCSPMKGHSHVYWYRQLPEEGLKFMVYLQKENIIDESGMPKERFSAEFPKEGPSILRIQQVVRGDSAAYFCASSPQLGGGSYEQYFGPGTRLTVT.

The J gene is TRBJ2-7, the V gene TRBV6-1, with 10 bases aligning to TRBD2. Losses at the gene ends were 3 bases for V and 0 bases for J; bases not matched to a gene: 5. This CDR3 has 16 residues. The germline V gene has CDR1 MNHNS and CDR2 SASEGT. Here the CDR3 reads CASSDRLAGPSYEQYF. The CDR3 DNA reads TGTGCCAGCAGTGACAGACTAGCGGGTCCCTCCTACGAGCAGTACTTC.